Listed below are T cell receptor beta chains from one sample, sequenced in a study of T-cell reconstitution after alpha-beta-depleted transplantation in children. TCRdb fed the PCR reads into MiXCR, producing one record per CDR3 protein. The sample records roughly 610,000 distinct CDR3 sequences, about 10% being singletons. This material consisted of PBMCs from the stem cell graft donor, taken from the stem cell graft. These receptors originate from a human donor who donated a stem cell graft to a child with acute myeloid leukemia. The CDR3 runs from the conserved cysteine through the conserved F or W. D genes are given only for firm matches. For some rows the clone size is stated as once, few or many, or as a class when expanded; others skip it.

cdr3_aa: CASSPGTSGRGTGELFF; cdr3_nt: TGTGCCAGCAGTCCCGGGACTAGCGGGAGGGGGACCGGGGAGCTGTTTTTT; d_call: TRBD2; v_call: TRBV28; j_call: TRBJ2-2; clone_size: many
cdr3_aa: CASSQEGVAWRVFF; cdr3_nt: TGTGCCAGCAGCCAAGAAGGGGTTGCTTGGAGGGTGTTTTTT; d_call: .; v_call: TRBV4-2; j_call: TRBJ1-4; clone_size: many
cdr3_aa: CASSVSGANVLTF; cdr3_nt: TGTGCCAGCTCGGTCTCTGGGGCCAACGTCCTGACTTTC; d_call: .; v_call: TRBV18; j_call: TRBJ2-6; clone_size: many
cdr3_aa: CASSVTSGRAYEQYF; cdr3_nt: TGTGCCAGCAGTGTTACTAGCGGGAGGGCCTACGAGCAGTACTTC; d_call: TRBD2; v_call: TRBV6-1; j_call: TRBJ2-7; clone_size: many
cdr3_aa: CSVDGQGARETQYF; cdr3_nt: TGCAGCGTTGATGGACAGGGGGCAAGGGAGACCCAGTACTTC; d_call: TRBD1; v_call: TRBV29-1; j_call: TRBJ2-5; clone_size: many
cdr3_aa: CSARVGWRGQETQYF; cdr3_nt: TGCAGTGCTAGAGTCGGTTGGCGGGGTCAAGAGACCCAGTACTTC; d_call: .; v_call: TRBV20-1; j_call: TRBJ2-5; clone_size: few
cdr3_aa: CASSLNILEAFF; cdr3_nt: TGTGCCAGCAGTTTAAATATACTTGAAGCTTTCTTT; d_call: .; v_call: TRBV28; j_call: TRBJ1-1; clone_size: .
cdr3_aa: CASSPTRSTEAFF; cdr3_nt: TGTGCCAGCAGCCCTACACGCTCGACTGAAGCTTTCTTT; d_call: .; v_call: TRBV14; j_call: TRBJ1-1; clone_size: .
cdr3_aa: CSASVGGDSPLHF; cdr3_nt: TGCAGTGCTAGTGTGGGGGGGGATTCACCCCTCCACTTT; d_call: .; v_call: TRBV20-1; j_call: TRBJ1-6; clone_size: few
cdr3_aa: CASSTGGAETDTQYF; cdr3_nt: TGTGCCAGCAGTACAGGGGGCGCAGAAACAGATACGCAGTATTTT; d_call: TRBD1; v_call: TRBV3-1; j_call: TRBJ2-3; clone_size: many
cdr3_aa: CSAKGQGLSIYF; cdr3_nt: TGCAGTGCAAAGGGACAGGGGTTATCCATATATTTT; d_call: TRBD1; v_call: TRBV20-1; j_call: TRBJ1-3; clone_size: few
cdr3_aa: CASRWDDGGDEQFF; cdr3_nt: TGTGCCAGCAGATGGGACGACGGAGGCGATGAGCAGTTCTTC; d_call: .; v_call: TRBV12-3/TRBV12-4; j_call: TRBJ2-1; clone_size: few
cdr3_aa: CASSPLGLPAFF; cdr3_nt: TGTGCCAGCAGTCCCCTCGGGCTTCCAGCTTTCTTT; d_call: .; v_call: TRBV27; j_call: TRBJ1-1; clone_size: .
cdr3_aa: CATLRGFGTIYF; cdr3_nt: TGTGCCACCCTACGGGGCTTCGGCACCATATATTTT; d_call: .; v_call: TRBV12-3/TRBV12-4; j_call: TRBJ1-3; clone_size: .
cdr3_aa: CASSFLRTSGRFMQFF; cdr3_nt: TGTGCCAGCAGTTTCCTTCGGACTAGCGGACGATTTATGCAGTTCTTC; d_call: TRBD2; v_call: TRBV12-3/TRBV12-4; j_call: TRBJ2-1; clone_size: many
cdr3_aa: CASSFARRETQYF; cdr3_nt: TGTGCCAGCAGTTTCGCACGAAGGGAGACCCAGTACTTC; d_call: .; v_call: TRBV6-2/TRBV6-3; j_call: TRBJ2-5; clone_size: few
cdr3_aa: CASSQDGQSGAQYF; cdr3_nt: TGCGCCAGCAGCCAAGACGGCCAATCGGGAGCCCAGTACTTC; d_call: .; v_call: TRBV4-3; j_call: TRBJ2-5; clone_size: few
cdr3_aa: CASSQRFGDHEQYF; cdr3_nt: TGTGCCAGCAGCCAAAGATTTGGGGACCACGAGCAGTACTTC; d_call: .; v_call: TRBV3-1; j_call: TRBJ2-7; clone_size: .
cdr3_aa: CSVWRIKGDTQYF; cdr3_nt: TGCAGCGTGTGGAGGATCAAGGGAGATACGCAGTATTTT; d_call: .; v_call: TRBV29-1; j_call: TRBJ2-3; clone_size: few
cdr3_aa: CASSDLLGVTQYF; cdr3_nt: TGTGCCAGCAGCGACCTTTTGGGGGTGACCCAGTACTTC; d_call: .; v_call: TRBV7-2; j_call: TRBJ2-5; clone_size: .
cdr3_aa: CSARETSGTPYEQYF; cdr3_nt: TGCAGTGCTAGGGAGACTAGCGGGACCCCTTACGAGCAGTACTTC; d_call: TRBD2; v_call: TRBV20-1; j_call: TRBJ2-7; clone_size: many
cdr3_aa: CASSFGTRGPYEQYF; cdr3_nt: TGTGCCAGCAGTTTCGGGACCCGGGGGCCCTACGAGCAGTACTTC; d_call: .; v_call: TRBV12-3/TRBV12-4; j_call: TRBJ2-7; clone_size: .
cdr3_aa: CASSQARVAGAYSYEQYF; cdr3_nt: TGCGCCAGCAGCCAAGCGAGGGTAGCGGGAGCCTACTCCTACGAGCAGTACTTC; d_call: TRBD2; v_call: TRBV4-3; j_call: TRBJ2-7; clone_size: few
cdr3_aa: CAWVSGTGILGEQYF; cdr3_nt: TGTGCCTGGGTCTCTGGGACAGGGATATTGGGCGAGCAGTACTTC; d_call: TRBD1; v_call: TRBV30; j_call: TRBJ2-7; clone_size: few
cdr3_aa: CSVSGLAGNNEQFF; cdr3_nt: TGCAGCGTTTCAGGACTAGCGGGAAACAATGAGCAGTTCTTC; d_call: TRBD2; v_call: TRBV29-1; j_call: TRBJ2-1; clone_size: many
cdr3_aa: CASSLTPRTSGSTDTQYF; cdr3_nt: TGTGCCAGCAGCTTAACTCCGAGGACTAGCGGGAGCACAGATACGCAGTATTTT; d_call: TRBD2; v_call: TRBV7-3; j_call: TRBJ2-3; clone_size: .
cdr3_aa: CASSDDHTDTQYF; cdr3_nt: TGTGCCAGCAGCGACGATCACACAGATACGCAGTATTTT; d_call: .; v_call: TRBV7-2; j_call: TRBJ2-3; clone_size: many
cdr3_aa: CASSLAGTGDTLAKNIQYF; cdr3_nt: TGCGCCAGCAGCTTGGCCGGGACAGGGGACACGCTAGCCAAAAACATTCAGTACTTC; d_call: TRBD1; v_call: TRBV5-1; j_call: TRBJ2-4; clone_size: few
cdr3_aa: CASGGANNSPLHF; cdr3_nt: TGTGCCAGCGGGGGGGCAAATAATTCACCCCTCCACTTT; d_call: .; v_call: TRBV3-1; j_call: TRBJ1-6; clone_size: .
cdr3_aa: CASSEGIRGQGADEQFF; cdr3_nt: TGTGCCAGCAGTGAAGGTATTAGGGGACAGGGGGCCGATGAGCAGTTCTTC; d_call: TRBD1; v_call: TRBV6-1; j_call: TRBJ2-1; clone_size: .
cdr3_aa: CASSPPGQGSGYTF; cdr3_nt: TGTGCCAGCAGTCCCCCGGGACAGGGAAGTGGCTACACCTTC; d_call: TRBD1; v_call: TRBV27; j_call: TRBJ1-2; clone_size: .
cdr3_aa: CASSLVAPPQAGELFF; cdr3_nt: TGTGCCAGCAGCTTAGTCGCCCCCCCCCAGGCCGGGGAGCTGTTTTTT; d_call: .; v_call: TRBV7-2; j_call: TRBJ2-2; clone_size: many
cdr3_aa: CASSYDQIRPYSNQPQHF; cdr3_nt: TGTGCCAGCAGTTACGATCAGATCCGCCCGTATAGCAATCAGCCCCAGCATTTT; d_call: .; v_call: TRBV6-2/TRBV6-3; j_call: TRBJ1-5; clone_size: .
cdr3_aa: CASSPIAGGYNEQYF; cdr3_nt: TGTGCCAGCAGCCCGATAGCGGGAGGATACAACGAGCAGTACTTC; d_call: TRBD2; v_call: TRBV3-1; j_call: TRBJ2-7; clone_size: many
cdr3_aa: CSAKKDLPTGELFF; cdr3_nt: TGCAGTGCCAAAAAGGACTTGCCAACCGGGGAGCTGTTTTTT; d_call: .; v_call: TRBV20-1; j_call: TRBJ2-2; clone_size: many
cdr3_aa: CASSHRGGLNTEAFF; cdr3_nt: TGTGCCAGCAGCCACAGGGGGGGTCTTAACACTGAAGCTTTCTTT; d_call: TRBD1; v_call: TRBV6-1; j_call: TRBJ1-1; clone_size: few
cdr3_aa: CSAGLAGGTEQFF; cdr3_nt: TGCAGCGCGGGACTAGCGGGAGGGACTGAGCAGTTCTTC; d_call: TRBD2; v_call: TRBV29-1; j_call: TRBJ2-1; clone_size: many
cdr3_aa: CASSQRTASSGELFF; cdr3_nt: TGCGCCAGCAGCCAACGGACGGCCTCGTCCGGGGAGCTGTTTTTT; d_call: .; v_call: TRBV4-3; j_call: TRBJ2-2; clone_size: .
cdr3_aa: CASSSGSGGAKNIQYF; cdr3_nt: TGTGCCAGCAGTTCGGGGTCCGGGGGGGCCAAAAACATTCAGTACTTC; d_call: TRBD2; v_call: TRBV6-5; j_call: TRBJ2-4; clone_size: .
cdr3_aa: CASSGLAGAHGELFF; cdr3_nt: TGTGCCAGCAGTGGGCTAGCGGGAGCACACGGGGAGCTGTTTTTT; d_call: TRBD2; v_call: TRBV2; j_call: TRBJ2-2; clone_size: .
cdr3_aa: CASSVGGTFYEQYF; cdr3_nt: TGTGCCAGCAGCGTCGGCGGAACCTTTTACGAGCAGTACTTC; d_call: .; v_call: TRBV9; j_call: TRBJ2-7; clone_size: .
cdr3_aa: CSARVIAGGRNEQFF; cdr3_nt: TGCAGTGCTAGAGTGATAGCGGGAGGGCGCAATGAGCAGTTCTTC; d_call: TRBD2; v_call: TRBV20-1; j_call: TRBJ2-1; clone_size: few
cdr3_aa: CASSDSLTSGIYNVQFF; cdr3_nt: TGTGCCAGCAGTGACTCTTTGACTAGCGGGATTTACAATGTGCAGTTCTTC; d_call: TRBD2; v_call: TRBV6-4; j_call: TRBJ2-1; clone_size: .
cdr3_aa: CSARVGNTGELFF; cdr3_nt: TGCAGTGCTAGAGTAGGGAACACCGGGGAGCTGTTTTTT; d_call: .; v_call: TRBV20-1; j_call: TRBJ2-2; clone_size: many
cdr3_aa: CASSFGLVSTDTQYF; cdr3_nt: TGCGCCAGCAGCTTCGGACTAGTCAGCACAGATACGCAGTATTTT; d_call: TRBD2; v_call: TRBV5-1; j_call: TRBJ2-3; clone_size: few
cdr3_aa: CAWILAGGNEQFF; cdr3_nt: TGTGCCTGGATCCTAGCGGGAGGCAATGAGCAGTTCTTC; d_call: TRBD2; v_call: TRBV30; j_call: TRBJ2-1; clone_size: few
cdr3_aa: CASTTLAGNEQFF; cdr3_nt: TGTGCCAGCACCACGCTAGCGGGCAATGAGCAGTTCTTC; d_call: TRBD2; v_call: TRBV27; j_call: TRBJ2-1; clone_size: .
cdr3_aa: CASSLFGQGSGYTF; cdr3_nt: TGTGCCAGCAGTTTATTTGGACAGGGGAGTGGCTACACCTTC; d_call: TRBD1; v_call: TRBV27; j_call: TRBJ1-2; clone_size: once
cdr3_aa: CASSEGLAGGELETQYF; cdr3_nt: TGTGCCAGCAGTGAAGGGCTAGCGGGAGGAGAATTGGAGACCCAGTACTTC; d_call: TRBD2; v_call: TRBV2; j_call: TRBJ2-5; clone_size: few
cdr3_aa: CASSLPGGLADTYEQYF; cdr3_nt: TGTGCCAGCAGCTTACCCGGCGGACTAGCGGATACCTACGAGCAGTACTTC; d_call: TRBD2; v_call: TRBV7-3; j_call: TRBJ2-7; clone_size: .
cdr3_aa: CASSLDSGRTPNPYNEQFF; cdr3_nt: TGTGCCAGCAGCTTAGATAGCGGGAGGACCCCTAACCCCTACAATGAGCAGTTCTTC; d_call: TRBD2; v_call: TRBV11-2; j_call: TRBJ2-1; clone_size: .
cdr3_aa: CASSPINTGELFF; cdr3_nt: TGTGCCAGCAGCCCCATCAACACCGGGGAGCTGTTTTTT; d_call: .; v_call: TRBV7-9; j_call: TRBJ2-2; clone_size: many